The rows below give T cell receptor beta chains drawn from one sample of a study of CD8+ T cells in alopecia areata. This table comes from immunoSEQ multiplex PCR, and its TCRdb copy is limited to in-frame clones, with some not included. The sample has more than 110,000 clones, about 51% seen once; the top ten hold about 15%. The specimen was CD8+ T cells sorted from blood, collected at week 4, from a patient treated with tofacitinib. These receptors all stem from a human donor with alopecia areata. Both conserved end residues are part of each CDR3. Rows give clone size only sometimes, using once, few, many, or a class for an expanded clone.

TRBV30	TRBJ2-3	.	CAWEGPGGASTDTQYF
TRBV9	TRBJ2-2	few	CASSVGGRALNTGELFF
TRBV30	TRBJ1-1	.	CAWMPEAFF
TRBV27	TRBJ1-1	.	CASSFVDMNTEAFF
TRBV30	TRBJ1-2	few	CAWSYGPTGYGYTF
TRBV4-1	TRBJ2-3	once	CASSQDGSTDTQYF
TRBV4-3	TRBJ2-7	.	CASSQDVGHGASNEQYF
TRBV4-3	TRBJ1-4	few	CASSQVLDTTNEKLFF
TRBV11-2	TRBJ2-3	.	CASSPALDTQYF
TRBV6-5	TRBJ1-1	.	CASSYESYTEAFF
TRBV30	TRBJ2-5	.	CAWSALGGWETQYF
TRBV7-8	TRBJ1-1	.	CASSFAGDTEAFF
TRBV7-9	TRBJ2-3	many	CASSLDVGDTQYF
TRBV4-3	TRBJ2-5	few	CASSQGRGATQYF
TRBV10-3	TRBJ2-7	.	CAISAPGDAGEQYF
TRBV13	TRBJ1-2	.	CASSLDLASNYGYTF
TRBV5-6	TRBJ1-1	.	CASSPGPDTTYTEAFF
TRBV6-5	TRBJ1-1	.	CASRFREGVDTEAFF
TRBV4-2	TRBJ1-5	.	CASSPPTTGGNQPQHF